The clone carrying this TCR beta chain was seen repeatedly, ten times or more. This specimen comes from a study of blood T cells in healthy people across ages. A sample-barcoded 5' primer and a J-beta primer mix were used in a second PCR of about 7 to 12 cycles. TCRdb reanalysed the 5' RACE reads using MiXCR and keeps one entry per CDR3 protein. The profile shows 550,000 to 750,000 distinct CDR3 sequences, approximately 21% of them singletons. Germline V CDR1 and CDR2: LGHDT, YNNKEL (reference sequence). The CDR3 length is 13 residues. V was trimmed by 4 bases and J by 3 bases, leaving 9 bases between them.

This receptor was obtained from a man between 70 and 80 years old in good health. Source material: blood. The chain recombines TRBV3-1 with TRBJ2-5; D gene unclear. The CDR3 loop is CASSPGFKETQYF. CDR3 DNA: TGTGCCAGCAGCCCAGGATTCAAAGAGACCCAGTACTTC.